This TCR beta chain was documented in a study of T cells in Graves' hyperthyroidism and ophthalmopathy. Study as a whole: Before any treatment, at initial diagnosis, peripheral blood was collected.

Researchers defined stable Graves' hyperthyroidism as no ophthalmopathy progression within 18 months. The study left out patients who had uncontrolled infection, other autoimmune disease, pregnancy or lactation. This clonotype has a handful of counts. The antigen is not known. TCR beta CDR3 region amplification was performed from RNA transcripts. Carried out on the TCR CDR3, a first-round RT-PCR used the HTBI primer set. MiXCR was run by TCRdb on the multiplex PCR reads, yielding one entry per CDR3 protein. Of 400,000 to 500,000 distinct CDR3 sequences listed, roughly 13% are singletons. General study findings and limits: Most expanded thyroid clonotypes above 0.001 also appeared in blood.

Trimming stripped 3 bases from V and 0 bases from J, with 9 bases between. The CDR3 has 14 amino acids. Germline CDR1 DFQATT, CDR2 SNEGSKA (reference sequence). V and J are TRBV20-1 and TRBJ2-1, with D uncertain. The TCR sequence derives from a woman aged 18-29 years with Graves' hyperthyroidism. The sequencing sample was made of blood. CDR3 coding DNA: TGCAGTGCTAGGCGGACGGACTCCTACAATGAGCAGTTCTTC. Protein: CSARRTDSYNEQFF.